This T cell receptor beta chain was sequenced during a study of neoadjuvant anti-PD-1 for oral cavity cancer. The repertoire was sequenced with immunoSEQ multiplex PCR; TCRdb's copy has only in-frame clones and lacks some. The repertoire holds around 17,000 clones, with roughly three fifths as singletons. CDR1 is MNHEY, CDR2 SMNVEV, per germline (reference sequence). Trimming cost V 6 bases and J 9 bases; bases outside gene matches: 2. This CDR3 comprises 13 residues. The clonotype was recovered from a person aged 35-79 years with oral cavity squamous cell carcinoma. The J gene is TRBJ2-1, the V gene TRBV27; 13 bases match TRBD2. The sequences come from PBMCs, collected before nivolumab (anti-PD-1) treatment. CDR3 loop: CASRTSGRPEQFF. The CDR3 nucleotides read TGTGCCAGCAGGACTAGCGGGAGGCCTGAGCAGTTCTTC.